Below, one T cell receptor (beta chain) is given with its context. Antigen specificity is unknown. The CDR3 totals 15 residues. The V gene end was trimmed by 3 bases and the J gene end by 5 bases; junction bases not matched to a gene: 7. Germline V gene data show CDR1 as MNHEY and CDR2 as SMNVEV (reference sequence). A minimum of 7 million PBMCs was isolated per sample. Then a second PCR, running roughly 7 to 11 cycles, was carried out with a sample-barcoded 5' primer and a J-beta primer mix. TCRdb used MiXCR to reprocess the 5' RACE reads, holding one entry per CDR3 protein. The sample carries over a million distinct CDR3 sequences, approximately 40% recorded once. The data belong to a study of blood T cells in healthy people across ages. Findings and caveats of the study: Unsorted PBMCs blocked a conclusive comparison of naive and antigen-experienced cells.

V usage is TRBV27 and J usage is TRBJ1-2; 9 nucleotides agree with TRBD1. The receptor was derived from a woman under 30 in good health. Sequencing was done on a sample of blood. The CDR3 sequence is CASSFTGGVEYGYTF. Here the CDR3 DNA reads TGTGCCAGCAGTTTCACAGGGGGCGTAGAGTATGGCTACACCTTC.